The 22 T cell receptor beta chains presented below share a single source sample, sequenced in a study of cytotoxic CD8 clonotypes in ibrutinib-treated CLL. The assay was immunoSEQ multiplex PCR, and TCRdb's table has in-frame clones only and misses some. The repertoire holds under 300,000 clones, with less than 75% as singletons. The material was PBMCs, obtained after 24 months of ibrutinib treatment. Every receptor here comes from a human donor with chronic lymphocytic leukemia.

The chain carries TRBV13 and TRBJ2-2; D possibly corresponds to TRBD1 (6 bases). Germline assignment: CDR1 PRHDT and CDR2 FYEKMQ (reference sequence). The CDR3 consists of 14 residues. V lost 2 bases and J 6 bases, leaving 10 bases between the germline ends. CDR3 coding DNA: TGTGCCAGCAGCTTAACGAGGGGGTCCGGGGAGCTGTTTTTT. Amino acid sequence: CASSLTRGSGELFF.

There are a few counts of this clone. The chain links TRBV5-1 to TRBJ2-7, with TRBD2 matching over 9 bases. V lost 1 base and J lost 0; bases outside the gene matches: 5. In germline, CDR1 is SGHRS, CDR2 YFSETQ. The CDR3 sequence is 16 residues long. The CDR3 DNA sequence: TGCGCCAGCAGCTTGTTTTCTAGCGGGGACTCCTACGAGCAGTACTTC. Translating it yields CASSLFSSGDSYEQYF.

The gene calls are TRBV28 and TRBJ2-7, with 8 bases aligning to TRBD1. V shed 6 bases and J 7 bases; nucleotides not matched to a gene: 5. The CDR3 length is 12 residues. Looked up from germline, CDR1 is MDHEN and CDR2 is SYDVKM. The CDR3 DNA follows: TGTGCCAGCAGGGCGACAGGGGATGAGCAGTACTTC. Translation gives CASRATGDEQYF.

This clone is a singleton in its sample. The chain has TRBV6-1 and TRBJ2-2, with 9 nucleotides matching TRBD2. With 4 bases clipped from V and 4 bases from J, the junction kept 4 bases outside the gene matches. CDR3 length: 15 amino acids. The germline CDR1 and CDR2 sequences are MNHNS and SASEGT. The CDR3 DNA sequence: TGTGCCAGCAGTGGTACAGCGGGAGGCACCGGGGAGCTGTTTTTT. Residues: CASSGTAGGTGELFF.

The chain recombines TRBV5-1 with TRBJ2-5; the D gene is possibly TRBD2 (5 bases). Germline V lookup: CDR1 SGHRS, CDR2 YFSETQ. The CDR3 is 16 residues long. V was clipped by 5 bases and J by 4 bases, with 21 bases between them. In DNA form, the CDR3 reads TGCGCCAGCAGTTCGTCCGGCACATTAGGAGGAGAGACCCAGTACTTC. Its translation: CASSSSGTLGGETQYF.

The chain employs TRBV4-2 and TRBJ1-2, with 8 bases matching TRBD1. Germline CDR1 reads LGHNA; CDR2 reads YNFKEQ. This CDR3 region has 16 residues. Germline trimming cut 1 base from V and 6 bases from J; bases unmatched to any gene: 10. The CDR3 DNA reads TGTGCCAGCAGCCAAGTACCGGTTCAGGGGGCGAATGGCTACACCTTC. Protein sequence: CASSQVPVQGANGYTF.

The chain links TRBV29-1 to TRBJ2-7; TRBD1 is a possible D gene (6 bases). Germline V gives CDR1 SQVTM, CDR2 ANQGSEA. The V and J ends lost 5 bases and 3 bases respectively, with 11 bases between them. This CDR3 spans 12 amino acids. The CDR3 DNA is TGCAGCGTTTGGACAGTCCTCTACGAGCAGTACTTC. This gives the protein CSVWTVLYEQYF.

This clone was seen a few times. This rearrangement joins TRBV27 to TRBJ1-2, with 8 nucleotides matching TRBD1. The CDR3 is made up of 14 amino acids. Germline V gene lookup returns CDR1 MNHEY and CDR2 SMNVEV (reference sequence). With V trimmed by 4 bases and J by 4 bases, 5 bases remained unmatched. The CDR3 reads CASSSTDRAYGYTF. In nucleotides, the CDR3 is TGTGCCAGCAGTTCAACGGACAGGGCCTATGGCTACACCTTC.

The rearrangement links TRBV27 to TRBJ2-7; 10 positions match TRBD2. Germline assignment: CDR1 MNHEY and CDR2 SMNVEV (reference sequence). V dropped 3 bases and J dropped 5; count of bases not matched to a gene: 10. The CDR3 runs 16 residues. The CDR3 DNA reads as TGTGCCAGCAGTTTGTCCCTAGCGGGAGCGTGGAACGAGCAGTACTTC. It yields the protein CASSLSLAGAWNEQYF.

This chain connects TRBV29-1 to TRBJ2-2, with 9 nucleotides matching TRBD1. Trimming cost V 7 bases and J 4 bases; bases outside gene matches: 7. CDR3 size: 14 residues. Germline V CDR1 and CDR2: SQVTM, ANQGSEA. Here the CDR3 reads CSAQGQGTTGELFF. DNA for the CDR3: TGCAGCGCCCAGGGACAGGGAACCACCGGGGAGCTGTTTTTT.

The chain couples TRBV29-1 to TRBJ2-7; either TRBD1 or TRBD2 may supply D (7 bases each). CDR1 is SQVTM and CDR2 is ANQGSEA in the germline V gene. The CDR3 is 14 residues long. V was cut by 3 bases and J by 9 bases, with 21 bases left in between. CDR3 amino acids: CSVEETSPGGPQYF. Written as DNA, the CDR3 is TGCAGCGTTGAGGAGACTAGCCCAGGGGGTCCGCAGTACTTC.

This chain uses TRBV10-1 with TRBJ2-2; D call uncertain. Germline V gene lookup returns CDR1 WNHNN and CDR2 SYGVQD (reference sequence). This CDR3 is built from 15 residues. V was pared by 2 bases and J by 4 bases, with 11 bases between. This chain's CDR3 is CASSETPSVTGELFF. The CDR3, as DNA: TGCGCCAGCAGTGAGACCCCGAGCGTCACCGGGGAGCTGTTTTTT.

This rearrangement joins TRBV20-1 to TRBJ2-5; D not resolved. The CDR3 is made up of 11 amino acids. Germline V lookup: CDR1 DFQATT, CDR2 SNEGSKA (reference sequence). Trimming took 6 bases from V and 5 from J, leaving 10 bases between them. CDR3 nucleotide sequence: TGCAGTGCGAACTATGGGGAGACCCAGTACTTC. Translated, it gives CSANYGETQYF.

The V gene is TRBV30, the J gene TRBJ2-5; no clear D gene. Trimming removed 8 bases from V and 3 bases from J, with 22 bases in between. Germline V gives CDR1 GTSNPN, CDR2 SVGIG (reference sequence). The CDR3 has 15 amino acids. The CDR3 is CARSDKGIGKETQYF. The CDR3 DNA is TGTGCCAGATCCGACAAAGGCATAGGTAAAGAGACCCAGTACTTC.

The chain recombines TRBV4-2 with TRBJ2-7; D ambiguous. There are 14 residues in the CDR3. The germline V and J ends were trimmed by 0 bases and 3 bases, with 9 bases remaining between them. Germline CDR1 and CDR2: LGHNA and YNFKEQ. The CDR3 is CASSQEAMGYEQYF. In nucleotides, the CDR3 is TGTGCCAGCAGCCAAGAGGCTATGGGCTACGAGCAGTACTTC.

Here the CDR3 reads CASSLVSGLAVSYEQYF. The CDR3 region has the DNA TGTGCCAGCAGCTTAGTTTCGGGACTAGCGGTGTCCTACGAGCAGTACTTC. The rearrangement links TRBV7-6 to TRBJ2-7, with 11 bases matching TRBD2. Germline CDR1 SGHVS, CDR2 FNYEAQ. The junction had 6 bases not matched to a gene; V was cut back by 1 base and J by 1 base. This CDR3 has 17 amino acids. Together with reference TRBV7-6 and TRBJ2-7, the CDR3 gives the full variable domain: GAGVSQSPRYKVTKRGQDVALRCDPISGHVSLYWYRQALGQGPEFLTYFNYEAQQDKSGLPNDRFSAERPEGSISTLTIQRTEQRDSAMYRCASSLVSGLAVSYEQYFGPGTRLTVT.

This chain connects TRBV27 to TRBJ2-6; no firm D call. Germline-derived CDR1 and CDR2 are MNHEY and SMNVEV (reference sequence). The CDR3 is made up of 12 amino acids. Deletions cut 6 bases from V and 0 bases from J, with 0 bases between. DNA for the CDR3: TGTGCCAGCAGCTCTGGGGCCAACGTCCTGACTTTC. Translating gives CASSSGANVLTF.

CDR3: CASFEQRGGYQPQHF. The CDR3 DNA reads TGCGCCAGCTTCGAACAAAGAGGCGGGTATCAGCCCCAGCATTTT. The chain joins TRBV10-1 to TRBJ1-5; no firm D call. In germline, CDR1 is WNHNN, CDR2 SYGVQD (reference sequence). This CDR3 has 15 amino acids. V lost 8 bases and J lost 5, with 19 bases in between.

The rearrangement uses TRBV27 and TRBJ1-2; maybe TRBD1 (5 bases). Germline CDR1 MNHEY, CDR2 SMNVEV (reference sequence). The V end lost 5 bases, the J end lost 4 bases, and 17 bases lay between the germline ends. The CDR3 length is 15 residues. CDR3 amino acids: CASSPRRGGFYGYTF. Written as DNA, the CDR3 is TGTGCCAGCAGTCCCCGGAGGGGCGGGTTCTATGGCTACACCTTC.

The V call is TRBV5-4, the J call TRBJ2-1; 12 nucleotides agree with TRBD2. V lost 0 bases and J lost 7; bases outside the gene matches: 11. The CDR3 sequence is 18 residues long. Germline V gene lookup returns CDR1 SGHNT and CDR2 YYREEE (reference sequence). CDR3 nucleotide sequence: TGTGCCAGCAGCTTGGGCAGGACTAGCGGGATACTTCGGAATGAGCAGTTCTTC. This translates into CASSLGRTSGILRNEQFF.

This chain connects TRBV5-1 to TRBJ1-2; the D gene is possibly TRBD1 (5 bases). The CDR3 covers 14 residues. Deletions cut 5 bases from V and 4 bases from J, with 15 bases between. The V gene's germline CDR1 is SGHRS and CDR2 YFSETQ. The DNA for the CDR3 is TGCGCCAGCAGGGGCACGGGGCCCATCTATGGCTACACCTTC. It yields the protein CASRGTGPIYGYTF.

The J gene is TRBJ1-1, the V gene TRBV2; D gene unclear. Per germline, CDR1 SNHLY and CDR2 FYNNEI. The CDR3 spans 16 residues. Trimming shortened V by 3 bases and J by 0 bases, and 14 bases separated the two germline ends. CDR3 sequence (DNA): TGTGCCAGCAGTGACGCGACGGCTGGACTGAACACTGAAGCTTTCTTT. Amino acid sequence: CASSDATAGLNTEAFF.